This T cell receptor (beta chain) was captured in a study of T cell responses to AZD1222 COVID-19 vaccine. Study-wide findings and caveats: A mostly white British donor set with more females was recruited, and clonal diversity was possibly underestimated. Seropositive status at baseline applied to only 5 or 6 AZD1222 recipients.

About this clone itself: Its antigen is currently unknown.

Sequencing was performed with immunoSEQ multiplex PCR; in TCRdb, only in-frame clones are kept and a portion is missing. This table has 75,000 to 100,000 clones, approximately 90% appearing once. Germline V gene sequence: CDR1 GTSNPN, CDR2 SVGIG (reference sequence). CDR3 length equals 13 residues. V gave up 0 bases and J gave up 2 bases, with 7 bases separating them. The chain has TRBV30 and TRBJ1-2; D is unresolved. The sequencing used peripheral blood, collected on day 0 of AZD1222 vaccination. The source is an adult in good health. Here the CDR3 reads CAWSVGQNYGYTF. CDR3 in DNA: TGTGCCTGGAGTGTAGGGCAGAACTATGGCTACACCTTC.